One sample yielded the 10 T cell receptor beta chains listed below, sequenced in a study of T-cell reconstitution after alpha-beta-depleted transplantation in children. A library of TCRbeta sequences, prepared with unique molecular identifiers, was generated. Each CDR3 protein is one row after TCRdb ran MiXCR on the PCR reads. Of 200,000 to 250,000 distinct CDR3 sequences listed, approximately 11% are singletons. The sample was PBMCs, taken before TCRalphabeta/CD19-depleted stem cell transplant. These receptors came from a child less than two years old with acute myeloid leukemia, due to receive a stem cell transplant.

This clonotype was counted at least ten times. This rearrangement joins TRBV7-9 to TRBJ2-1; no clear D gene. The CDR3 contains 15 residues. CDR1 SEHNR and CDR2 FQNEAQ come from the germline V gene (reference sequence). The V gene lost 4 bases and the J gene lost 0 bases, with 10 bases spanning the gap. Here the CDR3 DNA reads TGTGCCAGCAGCTCGGACGGAAGCTCCTACAATGAGCAGTTCTTC. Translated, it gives CASSSDGSSYNEQFF.

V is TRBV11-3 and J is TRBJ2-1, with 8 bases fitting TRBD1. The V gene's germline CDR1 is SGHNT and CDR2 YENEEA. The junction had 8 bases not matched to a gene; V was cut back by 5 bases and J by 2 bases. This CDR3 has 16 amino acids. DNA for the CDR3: TGTGCCAGCAGCCAAGTAACAGGGGGTACCTACAATGAGCAGTTCTTC. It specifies CASSQVTGGTYNEQFF.

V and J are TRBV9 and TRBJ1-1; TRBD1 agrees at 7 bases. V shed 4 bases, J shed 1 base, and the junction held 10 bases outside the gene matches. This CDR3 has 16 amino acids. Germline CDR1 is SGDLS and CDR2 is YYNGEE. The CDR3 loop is CASSPTDGTANTEAFF. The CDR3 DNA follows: TGTGCCAGCAGCCCCACTGACGGGACAGCGAACACTGAAGCTTTCTTT.

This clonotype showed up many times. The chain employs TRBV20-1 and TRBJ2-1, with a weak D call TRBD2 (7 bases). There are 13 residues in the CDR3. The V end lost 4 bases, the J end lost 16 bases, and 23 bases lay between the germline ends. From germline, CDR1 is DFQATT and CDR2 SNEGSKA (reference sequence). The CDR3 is CSATLRVGGAEFF. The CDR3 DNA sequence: TGCAGTGCTACCCTAAGGGTAGGGGGGGCCGAATTCTTC.

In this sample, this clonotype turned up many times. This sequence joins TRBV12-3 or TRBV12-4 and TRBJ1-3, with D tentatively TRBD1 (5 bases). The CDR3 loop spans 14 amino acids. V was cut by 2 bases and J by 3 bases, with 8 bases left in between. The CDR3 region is CASSLPQGGNTIYF. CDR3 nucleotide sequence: TGTGCCAGCAGTTTACCGCAGGGTGGAAACACCATATATTTT.

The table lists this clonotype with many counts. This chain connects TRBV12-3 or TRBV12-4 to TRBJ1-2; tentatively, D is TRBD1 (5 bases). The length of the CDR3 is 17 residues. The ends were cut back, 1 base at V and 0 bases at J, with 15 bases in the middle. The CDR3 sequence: CASSLGGSSLANYGYTF. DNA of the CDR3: TGTGCCAGCAGTTTAGGGGGGTCCTCGCTAGCTAACTATGGCTACACCTTC.

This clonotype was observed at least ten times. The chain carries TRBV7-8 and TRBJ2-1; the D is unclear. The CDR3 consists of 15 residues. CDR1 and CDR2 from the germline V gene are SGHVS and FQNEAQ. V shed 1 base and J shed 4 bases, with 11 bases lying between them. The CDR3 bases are TGTGCCAGCAGCTTAGAAGTCTCAGGATACAATGAGCAGTTCTTC. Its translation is CASSLEVSGYNEQFF.

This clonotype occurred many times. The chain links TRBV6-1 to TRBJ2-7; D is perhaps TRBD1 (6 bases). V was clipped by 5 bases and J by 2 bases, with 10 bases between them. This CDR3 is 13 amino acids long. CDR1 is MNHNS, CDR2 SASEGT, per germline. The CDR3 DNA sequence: TGTGCCAGCAGTAAGGACAGAACCTACGAGCAGTACTTC. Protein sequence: CASSKDRTYEQYF.

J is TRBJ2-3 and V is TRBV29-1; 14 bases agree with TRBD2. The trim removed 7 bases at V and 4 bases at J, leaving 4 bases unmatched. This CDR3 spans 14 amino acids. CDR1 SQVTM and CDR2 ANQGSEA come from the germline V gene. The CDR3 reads CSGRLAGGSDTQYF. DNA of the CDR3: TGCAGCGGCAGACTAGCGGGAGGGTCAGATACGCAGTATTTT.

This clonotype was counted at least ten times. The CDR3 DNA sequence: TGCGCCAGCAGACGCAGGGGGCTAGGGGAGACCCAGTACTTC. Translated: CASRRRGLGETQYF. The chain uses TRBV5-1 and TRBJ2-5, with TRBD1 identical over 8 bases. The J segment lost 5 bases and the V segment lost 5 bases, leaving 8 bases of the junction unmatched. CDR1 is SGHRS and CDR2 is YFSETQ in the germline V gene. The CDR3 has 14 residues.